This T cell receptor (beta chain) was captured by sequencing in a study of low-dose radiotherapy and immunotherapy resistance in tumors. First-strand cDNA relied on TRAV- and TRBV-specific primers spanning alpha and beta chains. TCRs were put through approximately 20 PCR cycles of amplification with Phusion. A constant-region primer and the V-primer adapter served as the primer pair. Using its own MiXCR run on the reads, TCRdb lists one record per CDR3 protein. The sample has about 6,800 distinct CDR3 sequences; roughly 88% are singletons. The V gene lost 4 bases and the J gene lost 5 bases, with 17 bases spanning the gap. The CDR3 sequence is 15 residues long. CDR1 and CDR2 from the germline V gene are SGHAT and FQDESV (reference sequence).

The TCR was taken from a human donor with advanced metastatic prostate, ovarian, gallbladder or colorectal cancer (not recorded which). This table probably holds off-target reads from a library built for another chain. This chain joins TRBV11-1 and TRBJ2-5; D gene unclear. The CDR3 here is CASSWGQSHGETQYF. The DNA for the CDR3 is TGTGCCAGCAGCTGGGGTCAAAGTCATGGGGAGACCCAGTACTTC.